This TCR beta chain was identified in a study of OX40 agonist ivuxolimab in advanced cancers. CDR1 and CDR2 (germline): SQVTM, ANQGSEA. The J segment lost 6 bases and the V segment lost 6 bases, leaving 13 bases of the junction unmatched. This CDR3 has 15 amino acids. Clones were read by immunoSEQ multiplex PCR, and TCRdb kept only the in-frame ones, dropping some. The sample shows some 91,000 clones, about 87% of them seen only once. The sequenced sample was CD4+ or CD8+ T cells sorted from blood, obtained in a trial of the OX40 agonist ivuxolimab. The receptor's source is an adult with an advanced solid tumor such as melanoma, head and neck, liver or kidney cancer. The V gene is TRBV29-1, the J gene TRBJ1-2, with TRBD1 matching over 10 bases. CDR3 region: CSVGQGEVDSDGYTF. The CDR3 DNA is TGCAGCGTCGGACAGGGGGAGGTTGACAGCGATGGCTACACCTTC.